This T cell receptor beta chain is drawn from a study of T cell repertoires in cytomegalovirus infection. Each CDR3 protein is one row after TCRdb ran MiXCR on the reads. This sample has 400,000 or so distinct CDR3 sequences, with about 33% found just once. Germline-derived CDR1 and CDR2 are MNHNS and SASEGT. This CDR3 has 14 amino acids. As for this clonotype: A junction end diverges from the germline sequence, so it may reflect a read error.

What was sequenced was PBMCs. This receptor was obtained from a human donor in good health (CMV status not recorded). Some clones in this sample may be carry-over from other donors' samples. The chain employs TRBV6-1 and TRBJ1-5; 8 nucleotides agree with TRBD1. The CDR3 DNA reads as TGTGCCCGCAGTGTGTCCAGGGGGCTCCAGCCCCAGCATTTT. It encodes CARSVSRGLQPQHF.